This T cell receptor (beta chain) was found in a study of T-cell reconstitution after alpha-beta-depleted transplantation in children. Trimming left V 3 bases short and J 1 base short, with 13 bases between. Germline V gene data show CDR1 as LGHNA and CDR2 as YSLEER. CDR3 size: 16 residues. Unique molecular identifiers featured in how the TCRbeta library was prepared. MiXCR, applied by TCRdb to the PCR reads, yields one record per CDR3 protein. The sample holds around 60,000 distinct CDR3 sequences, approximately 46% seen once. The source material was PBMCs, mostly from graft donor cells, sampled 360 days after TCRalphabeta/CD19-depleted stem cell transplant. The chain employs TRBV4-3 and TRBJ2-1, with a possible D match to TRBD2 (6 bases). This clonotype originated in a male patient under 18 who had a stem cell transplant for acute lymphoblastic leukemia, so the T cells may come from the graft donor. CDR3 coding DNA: TGCGCCAGCAGCCAGAATCTCGGGGGTTCCTACAATGAGCAGTTCTTC. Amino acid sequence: CASSQNLGGSYNEQFF.